This T cell receptor (beta chain) emerged from a study of shared clonotypes between healthy human individuals. Regarding the study as a whole: A generally larger estimated richness was seen in naive subsets than in memory subsets. The four-donor shared clonotypes exceeded non-shared clonotypes in generation probability, with non-shared ones scoring lower.

Division of CD4+ cells produced a CD45RA+ naive subset and a CD45RA-negative memory subset. As for this clone: Its matching antigen is unknown. Other DNA sequences within the sample encode an identical CDR3.

Germline assignment: CDR1 SGHRS and CDR2 YFSETQ. Losses at the gene ends were 3 bases for V and 2 bases for J; bases not matched to a gene: 3. CDR3 length: 16 amino acids. In the study's own analysis: Filtering differed since immunoSEQ provided only junctions, with no quality scores. The method was immunoSEQ multiplex PCR; TCRdb's version includes in-frame clones alone and lacks a portion of them. The V and J calls and the clone size are those of that table, but D and trimming were determined from the DNA. The sample yields under 2.5 million clones, around 92% seen once. The TCR originated in a man between 18 and 29 years old in good health. Some clones in this sample may be carry-over from other donors' samples. Sequencing used naive CD4+ T cells from PBMCs. Subset meaning: CD45RA+ positively selected. V usage is TRBV5-1 and J usage is TRBJ2-3, with 13 bases matching TRBD2. The CDR3 DNA is TGCGCCAGCAGCTCCGGGACTAGCGGGGCCACAGATACGCAGTATTTT. It codes for CASSSGTSGATDTQYF.